This T cell receptor (beta chain) derives from a study of shared T cell receptors in the human thymus. Only in-frame clones appear in the TCRdb table, and some are missing; sequencing was by immunoSEQ multiplex PCR. The profile shows approximately 400,000 clones, more than 85% of them singletons. Germline trimming cut 3 bases from V and 7 bases from J; bases unmatched to any gene: 6. The CDR3 has 15 amino acids. Looked up from germline, CDR1 is GTSNPN and CDR2 is SVGIG (reference sequence). The sequence was collected from a human donor. The V call is TRBV30, the J call TRBJ2-7; 16 nucleotides match TRBD2. Sequencing used thymocytes. The CDR3 protein is CAWRGTSGRDWEQYF. The CDR3, as DNA: TGTGCCTGGAGAGGGACTAGCGGGAGGGATTGGGAGCAGTACTTC.